These 17 T cell receptor beta chains were sequenced from one sample in a study of fetal regulatory T cell absence and autoimmunity (dated by TCRdb to the late 2010s). The library relied on the immunoSEQ multiplex PCR assay. The clones in this table, taken by TCRdb from immuneACCESS, are in-frame only. Not every clone is retained; where verified, under half of the shortfall comes from an unresolved V gene, and the cause of the rest is unknown. The sample contains around 100,000 clones, around 72% of them found a single time. The leading ten clones occupy 1.5% to 2% of the sample. Sequenced: pancreas tissue. These receptors were taken from a male donor with IPEX syndrome.

This chain connects TRBV6-1 to TRBJ1-3; D not certain. Germline loops: CDR1 MNHNS, CDR2 SASEGT. Trimming shortened V by 4 bases and J by 0 bases, and 16 bases separated the two germline ends. The CDR3 loop spans 17 amino acids. For the CDR3, the DNA is TGTGCCAGCAGTGTGAGCAGTCTCAGGAGCTCTGGAAACACCATATATTTT. It specifies CASSVSSLRSSGNTIYF.

This clone has only a few counts. The rearrangement joins TRBV11-2 to TRBJ1-1; D is unresolved. V lost 0 bases and J lost 4, with 9 bases in between. Germline CDR1 is SGHAT and CDR2 is FQNNGV. This CDR3 contains 14 residues. CDR3 sequence reads: CASSLDPGSTEAFF. Here the CDR3 DNA reads TGTGCCAGCAGCTTAGATCCGGGCTCCACTGAAGCTTTCTTT.

V usage is TRBV4-2 and J usage is TRBJ2-1; D uncertain. Deletions cut 4 bases from V and 8 bases from J, with 18 bases between. Germline CDR1 reads LGHNA; CDR2 reads YNFKEQ. The length of the CDR3 is 15 residues. The CDR3 spells CASSLIFSAVDEQFF. CDR3 nucleotides: TGTGCCAGCAGCCTCATATTTTCTGCCGTCGATGAGCAGTTCTTC.

This clone occurred a few times. The CDR3: CASTGPPEAFF. In nucleotides, the CDR3 is TGTGCCAGCACCGGTCCACCTGAAGCTTTCTTT. The chain combines TRBV11-2 with TRBJ1-1; D is undetermined. Germline V CDR1 and CDR2: SGHAT, FQNNGV. The CDR3 runs to 11 residues. Trimming stripped 7 bases from V and 6 bases from J, with 9 bases between. Filled out from reference TRBV11-2 and TRBJ1-1, the complete variable domain reads EAGVAQSPRYKIIEKRQSVAFWCNPISGHATLYWYQQILGQGPKLLIQFQNNGVVDDSQLPKDRFSAERLKGVDSTLKIQPAKLEDSAVYLCASTGPPEAFFGQGTRLTVV.

The V call is TRBV11-1, the J call TRBJ1-1; D call uncertain. V was clipped by 4 bases and J by 11 bases, with 11 bases between them. CDR3 length: 11 amino acids. Per the germline V gene, CDR1 is SGHAT and CDR2 is FQDESV (reference sequence). In DNA, the CDR3 is TGTGCCAGCAGCTATAATTCTGCCGCTTTCTTT. This gives the protein CASSYNSAAFF.

Here the CDR3 DNA reads TGTGCCAGCTCACCACGCGGGAGCAGCTCCTACAATGAGCAGTTCTTC. Protein: CASSPRGSSSYNEQFF. The chain uses TRBV18 and TRBJ2-1; 7 bases line up with TRBD2. Germline trimming cut 1 base from V and 0 bases from J; bases unmatched to any gene: 3. The germline V gene encodes CDR1 KGHSH and CDR2 LQKENI. CDR3 length: 16 amino acids. The complete variable domain, with remaining parts taken from reference TRBV18 and TRBJ2-1, reads NAGVMQNPRHLVRRRGQEARLRCSPMKGHSHVYWYRQLPEEGLKFMVYLQKENIIDESGMPKERFSAEFPKEGPSILRIQQVVRGDSAAYFCASSPRGSSSYNEQFFGPGTRLTVL.

The chain is built from TRBV6-4 and TRBJ1-2; 8 bases align to TRBD1. The CDR3 covers 15 residues. After removal of 0 bases from V and 3 bases from J, the junction contained 3 bases not matched to a gene. The germline CDR1 and CDR2 sequences are MRHNA and SNTAGT. The CDR3 spells CASSDSATGDYGYTF. The DNA for the CDR3 is TGTGCCAGCAGTGACTCGGCGACAGGGGACTATGGCTACACCTTC.

The V call is TRBV5-4, the J call TRBJ2-3, with TRBD2 matching over 8 bases. CDR1 is SGHNT and CDR2 is YYREEE in the germline V gene (reference sequence). V was clipped by 1 base and J by 2 bases; unmatched bases: 3. The CDR3 has 15 residues. The CDR3 coding sequence is TGTGCCAGCAGCTTGTCACTAGCGGCCACAGATACGCAGTATTTT. This gives the protein CASSLSLAATDTQYF.

The genes are TRBV29-1 and TRBJ2-4; D is unresolved. The CDR3 contains 13 residues. Germline CDR1 reads SQVTM; CDR2 reads ANQGSEA. The V end lost 7 bases, the J end lost 0 bases, and 10 bases lay between the germline ends. The CDR3 spells CSAVGLAKNIQYF. The CDR3 region has the DNA TGCAGCGCAGTGGGGTTAGCCAAAAACATTCAGTACTTC.

The rearrangement links TRBV29-1 to TRBJ2-3; D is ambiguous. Trimming took off 7 bases at V and 2 bases at J, with 13 bases between the two ends. The CDR3 covers 13 residues. The germline V gene encodes CDR1 SQVTM and CDR2 ANQGSEA. The CDR3 sequence: CSARTLNTDTQYF. The CDR3, as DNA: TGCAGCGCAAGGACGCTAAACACAGATACGCAGTATTTT.

CDR3 loop: CASSRWGTEQYF. In DNA, the CDR3 is TGCGCCAGCAGCCGGTGGGGGACCGAGCAGTACTTC. The V call is TRBV4-1, the J call TRBJ2-7, with D possibly being TRBD1 or TRBD2 (5 bases each). CDR1 is MGHRA and CDR2 is YSYEKL in the germline V gene. With 4 bases removed from V and 6 bases from J, the gap between germline ends came to 10 bases. The CDR3 runs to 12 residues.

The chain employs TRBV7-2 and TRBJ1-4; no firm D call. Looked up from germline, CDR1 is SGHTA and CDR2 is FQGNSA. This CDR3 has 13 residues. V lost 8 bases and J 4 bases, leaving 11 bases between the germline ends. Here the CDR3 reads CASAGGINEKLFF. For the CDR3, the DNA is TGTGCCAGCGCGGGCGGGATTAATGAAAAACTGTTTTTT. The variable domain in full, with the rest retrieved from reference TRBV7-2 and TRBJ1-4, is GAGVSQSPSNKVTEKGKDVELRCDPISGHTALYWYRQSLGQGLEFLIYFQGNSAPDKSGLPSDRFSAERTGGSVSTLTIQRTQQEDSAVYLCASAGGINEKLFFGSGTQLSVL.

V and J are TRBV15 and TRBJ1-2, with D tentatively TRBD1 (5 bases). Trimming took 1 base from V and 6 from J, leaving 15 bases between them. Germline CDR1 and CDR2: LNHNV and YYDKDF (reference sequence). The CDR3 is made up of 15 amino acids. The CDR3: CATSRAWGRLDGYTF. The CDR3 nucleotides are TGTGCCACCAGCAGAGCTTGGGGACGACTAGATGGCTACACCTTC.

The chain couples TRBV4-1 to TRBJ2-7, with 10 bases that match TRBD2. J was trimmed by 2 bases and V by 4 bases; bases with no gene match: 5. This CDR3 region has 15 residues. CDR1 is MGHRA and CDR2 is YSYEKL in the germline V gene. CDR3 in amino acids: CASSRTAGGAYEQYF. In DNA form, the CDR3 reads TGCGCCAGCAGCCGTACAGCGGGGGGGGCCTACGAGCAGTACTTC.

The sample holds a few counts of this clone. V usage is TRBV7-8 and J usage is TRBJ2-7; no definite D call. V gave up 3 bases and J gave up 9 bases, with 12 bases separating them. Germline loops: CDR1 SGHVS, CDR2 FQNEAQ. The CDR3 spans 12 residues. CDR3 in amino acids: CASSFLTAGQYF. The CDR3, as DNA: TGTGCCAGCAGCTTCCTCACCGCCGGGCAGTACTTC.

The chain has TRBV5-5 and TRBJ2-7; 11 nucleotides match TRBD1. The CDR3 extends over 15 amino acids. Trimming cost V 4 bases and J 1 base; bases outside gene matches: 4. Germline values: CDR1 SGHKS, CDR2 YYEKEE (reference sequence). CDR3 residues: CASSLGTGGSYEQYF. The CDR3 nucleotides read TGTGCCAGCAGCCTTGGGACAGGGGGTTCCTACGAGCAGTACTTC.

This clone was observed a handful of times. V and J are TRBV27 and TRBJ1-1; a possible D gene is TRBD1 (6 bases). The CDR3 spans 14 residues. The germline gives CDR1 MNHEY, CDR2 SMNVEV (reference sequence). Between the trimmed V and J ends, which lost 2 bases and 5 bases, there was a span of 12 bases. This chain's CDR3 is CASSLIRGGTEAFF. CDR3 nucleotide sequence: TGTGCCAGCAGTTTAATCCGAGGGGGAACTGAAGCTTTCTTT.